This T cell receptor (beta chain) was recovered during a study of blood T cell repertoires in COVID-19. Overall study: Researchers got acute and convalescent COVID-19 samples from the United States, Italy and Spain.

How the authors handled the data: Reference gene primer amplification yielded estimated nucleated cell counts. The protocol was immunoSEQ multiplex PCR, while the TCRdb copy is restricted to in-frame clones and leaves out a portion. V, J and clone size reflect that table, while D and trimming were determined from the DNA. The table records some 78,000 clones, 84% of them present only once. The V gene's germline CDR1 is MGHDK and CDR2 SYGVNS. The V end was cut by 3 bases, the J end by 0 bases, with 3 bases between. CDR3 size: 14 residues. The chain combines TRBV25-1 with TRBJ2-6; D remains ambiguous. Sequencing was done on a sample of peripheral blood. The sequence derives from a man aged 45-65 years with acute or convalescent COVID-19. The CDR3 is CASSDSSGANVLTF. The CDR3 nucleotides are TGTGCCAGCAGTGACAGCTCTGGGGCCAACGTCCTGACTTTC.